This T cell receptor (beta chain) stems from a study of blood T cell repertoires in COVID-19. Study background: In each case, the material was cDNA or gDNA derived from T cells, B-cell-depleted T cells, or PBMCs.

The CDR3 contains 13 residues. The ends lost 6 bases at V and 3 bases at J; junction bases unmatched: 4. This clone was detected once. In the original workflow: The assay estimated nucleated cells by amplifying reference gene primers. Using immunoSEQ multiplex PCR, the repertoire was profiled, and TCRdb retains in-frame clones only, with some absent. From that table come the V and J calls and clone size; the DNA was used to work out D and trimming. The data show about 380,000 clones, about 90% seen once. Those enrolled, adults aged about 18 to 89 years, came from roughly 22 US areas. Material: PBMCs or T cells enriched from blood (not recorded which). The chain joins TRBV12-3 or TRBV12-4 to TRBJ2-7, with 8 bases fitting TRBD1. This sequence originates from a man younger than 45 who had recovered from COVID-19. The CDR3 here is CASSFGQGYEQYF. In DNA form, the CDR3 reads TGTGCCAGCAGCTTCGGACAGGGCTACGAGCAGTACTTC.